The present T cell receptor (beta chain) was sequenced within a study of blood T cell repertoires in COVID-19. Whole-study context: From the United States, Italy and Spain came samples of acute and convalescent COVID-19. The cDNA or gDNA used as material had been derived from T cells, B-cell-depleted T cells, or PBMCs.

In the source study's methods: Counts of nucleated cells, estimated from reference gene primer amplification, were obtained. This table comes from immunoSEQ multiplex PCR, and its TCRdb copy is limited to in-frame clones, with some not included. D and trimming were read from the DNA, whereas the V and J calls and clone size are those reported in that table. The table records a few hundred thousand clones, about 82% of them present only once. CDR1 is SEHNR and CDR2 is FQNEAQ in the germline V gene (reference sequence). V lost 0 bases and J lost 2, with 10 bases in between. There are 16 residues in the CDR3.

The TCR sequence derives from a woman between 45 and 60 years old with acute or convalescent COVID-19. Sequenced sample: peripheral blood. The chain couples TRBV7-9 to TRBJ2-2, with D unresolved. DNA for the CDR3: TGTGCCAGCAGCTTAGCTACACCAAGAAACACCGGGGAGCTGTTTTTT. Amino acids: CASSLATPRNTGELFF.